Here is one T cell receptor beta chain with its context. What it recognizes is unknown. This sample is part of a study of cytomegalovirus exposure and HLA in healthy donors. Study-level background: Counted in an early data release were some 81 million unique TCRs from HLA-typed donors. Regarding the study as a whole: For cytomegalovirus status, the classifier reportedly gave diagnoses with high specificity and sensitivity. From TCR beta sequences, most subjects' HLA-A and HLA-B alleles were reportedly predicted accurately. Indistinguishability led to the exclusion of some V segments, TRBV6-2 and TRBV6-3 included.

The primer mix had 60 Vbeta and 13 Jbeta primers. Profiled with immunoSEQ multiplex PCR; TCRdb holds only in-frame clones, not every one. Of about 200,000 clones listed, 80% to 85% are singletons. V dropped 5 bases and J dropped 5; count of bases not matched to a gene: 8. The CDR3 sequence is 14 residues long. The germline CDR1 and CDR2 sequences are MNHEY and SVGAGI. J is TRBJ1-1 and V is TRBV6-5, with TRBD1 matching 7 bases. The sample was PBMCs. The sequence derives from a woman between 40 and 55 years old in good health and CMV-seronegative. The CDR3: CASSETDRVTEAFF. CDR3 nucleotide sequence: TGTGCCAGCAGTGAAACCGACAGGGTAACTGAAGCTTTCTTT.